Below are 8 T cell receptor beta chains sequenced from a single sample in a study of T cell responses to AZD1222 COVID-19 vaccine. Data came from immunoSEQ multiplex PCR; TCRdb stores just in-frame clones and leaves some out. The data show some 40,000 clones, around 82% seen once. The sample consisted of peripheral blood, taken on day 0 of AZD1222 vaccination. Every receptor here comes from an adult in good health.

This sequence joins TRBV23-1 and TRBJ1-6; D might be TRBD1 (5 bases). TRBV23-1 is an ORF for which the function is uncertain. V lost 4 bases and J lost 3, with 13 bases in between. The CDR3 extends over 16 amino acids. CDR3 loop: CASSLNRSLYNSPLHF. In DNA, the CDR3 is TGCGCCAGCAGTCTGAACAGGTCACTCTATAATTCACCCCTCCACTTT.

In nucleotides, the CDR3 is TGTGCCAGCAGCTTAGATCAAGGGTTGGGGGGGCAGTATTTT. Translating it yields CASSLDQGLGGQYF. The chain is built from TRBV11-3 and TRBJ2-3, with D possibly matching TRBD2 (6 bases). V lost 0 bases and J lost 11, with 15 bases in between. Germline CDR1 is SGHNT and CDR2 is YENEEA. This CDR3 is 14 amino acids long.

The J gene is TRBJ1-1, the V gene TRBV2, with D possibly being TRBD1 (5 bases). In germline, CDR1 is SNHLY, CDR2 FYNNEI. This CDR3 is 15 amino acids long. The V end lost 3 bases, the J end lost 4 bases, and 15 bases lay between the germline ends. CDR3 amino acids: CASSEGPISGTEAFF. The CDR3 nucleotides read TGTGCCAGCAGTGAGGGACCGATCTCCGGCACTGAAGCTTTCTTT. Combining the CDR3 with reference TRBV2 and TRBJ1-1 gives the whole variable domain EPEVTQTPSHQVTQMGQEVILRCVPISNHLYFYWYRQILGQKVEFLVSFYNNEISEKSEIFDDQFSVERPDGSNFTLKIRSTKLEDSAMYFCASSEGPISGTEAFFGQGTRLTVV.

V is TRBV2 and J is TRBJ2-1, with TRBD2 identical over 10 bases. Unmatched junction bases numbered 4, after V lost 5 bases and J lost 3 bases. This CDR3 spans 15 amino acids. Germline-derived CDR1 and CDR2 are SNHLY and FYNNEI. The DNA for the CDR3 is TGTGCCAGCAGTCAGCGGGGGGGGCACTACAATGAGCAGTTCTTC. This encodes CASSQRGGHYNEQFF.

The genes are TRBV5-1 and TRBJ1-6; 7 nucleotides agree with TRBD1. CDR3 length: 15 amino acids. Germline V gene lookup returns CDR1 SGHRS and CDR2 YFSETQ. The J segment lost 7 bases and the V segment lost 0 bases, leaving 4 bases of the junction unmatched. The CDR3 reads CASSLADRLNSPLHF. For the CDR3, the DNA is TGCGCCAGCAGCTTGGCGGACAGGCTAAATTCACCCCTCCACTTT.

This clone was counted a few times. CDR3 residues: CASSQQTGIGELFF. In nucleotides, the CDR3 is TGCGCCAGCAGCCAACAGACAGGGATCGGGGAGCTGTTTTTT. The rearrangement joins TRBV4-1 to TRBJ2-2, with 7 positions matching TRBD1. The germline V gene has CDR1 MGHRA and CDR2 YSYEKL. This CDR3 contains 14 residues. V was clipped by 2 bases and J by 7 bases; unmatched bases: 4.

The chain combines TRBV9 with TRBJ1-3; D unresolved. CDR3 length: 15 residues. Trimming took 4 bases from V and 0 from J, leaving 11 bases between them. Germline lookup yields CDR1 SGDLS and CDR2 YYNGEE. The CDR3 bases are TGTGCCAGCAGCACCGGGGATATCTCTGGAAACACCATATATTTT. It translates to CASSTGDISGNTIYF.

The chain recombines TRBV5-6 with TRBJ2-7; 9 nucleotides line up with TRBD1. The CDR3 has 15 amino acids. After removal of 4 bases from V and 6 bases from J, the junction contained 11 bases not matched to a gene. Per germline, CDR1 SGHDT and CDR2 YYEEEE. CDR3 DNA: TGTGCCAGCAGCCACCGGACAGGGGTGGGACTCGAGCAGTACTTC. This encodes CASSHRTGVGLEQYF.